Sequencing of this T cell receptor (beta chain) was carried out in a study of post-analysis software for immune sequencing data. V lost 2 bases and J 2 bases, leaving 15 bases between the germline ends. The CDR3 spans 15 residues. Germline assignment: CDR1 DFQATT and CDR2 SNEGSKA (reference sequence). Unique molecular identifiers had been added to the TCR beta cDNA libraries. MiXCR, applied by TCRdb to the PCR reads, yields one record per CDR3 protein. This sample has about 160,000 distinct CDR3 sequences, with approximately 35% found just once. The input for sequencing was blood, taken after autologous hematopoietic stem cell transplantation. The receptor was derived from a girl under 18 with multiple sclerosis. The chain is built from TRBV20-1 and TRBJ2-5; either TRBD1 or TRBD2 may supply D (5 bases each). This CDR3 reads CSARPRDLRQETQYF. DNA of the CDR3: TGCAGTGCTAGACCCCGGGACCTTAGGCAAGAGACCCAGTACTTC.